These T cell receptor beta chains were read from a single sample in a study of tumor-infiltrating lymphocytes in primary liver carcinoma. TCRdb redid the calling of the multiplex PCR reads with MiXCR, one entry per CDR3 protein. The sample gives more than 150,000 distinct CDR3 sequences, approximately 60% of which show up once; around 68% is in the top ten. Sequencing was carried out using peripheral blood. The source is a man aged 40-55 years with primary liver carcinoma and hepatitis B virus infection. The CDR3 runs from the conserved cysteine through the conserved F or W. D genes are given only for firm matches. Size is omitted from some rows. Given values are once, few, many or a class for expanded clones.

CDR3 protein	CDR3 DNA	CDR3 length	V gene	J gene	D gene	clone size
CASSQGLGSSNEQFF	TGCGCCAGCAGCCAAGGGCTAGGGTCTTCCAATGAGCAGTTCTTC	15	TRBV4-1	TRBJ2-1	.	.
CASSQVPSGSHEQFF	TGTGCCAGCAGCCAAGTGCCTAGCGGGAGTCATGAGCAGTTCTTC	15	TRBV4-2	TRBJ2-1	TRBD2	few
CASSQEIPGNQPHHF	TGCGCCAGCAGCCAAGAAATCCCAGGGAATCAGCCCCATCATTTT	15	TRBV4-1	TRBJ1-5	.	.
CASNLGLDGQQFF	TGTGCCAGCAACTTAGGGCTAGATGGACAGCAGTTCTTC	13	TRBV11-2	TRBJ2-1	.	.
CASSYTAAGARYEQYF	TGTGCCAGCAGTTATACCGCGGCGGGCGCTCGCTACGAGCAGTATTTC	16	TRBV6-5	TRBJ2-7	.	.
CASGLQGLGESPLHF	TGTGCCAGCGGCTTGCAGGGATTGGGGGAATCACCCCTCCACTTT	15	TRBV5-4	TRBJ1-6	.	.
CNVPSGSSTVAFF	TGCAACGTTCCATCAGGGTCGAGTACTGTAGCTTTCTTT	13	TRBV29-1	TRBJ1-1	.	.
CATQGVYNSPLHF	TGTGCCACCCAGGGAGTCTATAATTCACCCCTCCACTTT	13	TRBV6-1	TRBJ1-6	.	once
CVSSTLDTQYF	TGTGTCAGCAGCACCCTGGACACGCAGTATTTT	11	TRBV11-2	TRBJ2-3	.	once
CASRRTESYNEQFF	TGTGCCAGCCGCCGGACAGAGAGCTACAATGAGCAGTTCTTC	14	TRBV6-6	TRBJ2-1	.	.
CAWEPGQLYFNYGYTF	TGTGCCTGGGAACCCGGACAGCTCTATTTTAACTATGGCTACACCTTC	16	TRBV30	TRBJ1-2	.	.
CASSAGTRGGEQFF	TGTGCCAGCAGTGCCGGGACTCGTGGGGGTGAGCAGTTCTTC	14	TRBV6-5	TRBJ2-1	.	few
CSVDDESFGSDGYTF	TGCAGCGTTGATGACGAATCTTTCGGCAGCGACGGCTACACCTTC	15	TRBV29-1	TRBJ1-2	.	.
CASSLSGANTGELFF	TGTGCCAGCAGCCTCAGCGGGGCGAACACCGGGGAGCTGTTTTTT	15	TRBV11-3	TRBJ2-2	TRBD2	many
CTSSLDLITGELFF	TGTACCAGCAGCTTAGATCTGATCACCGGGGAGCTGTTTTTC	14	TRBV11-2	TRBJ2-2	.	.
CASRGAGGPYEQYF	TGTGCCAGCAGAGGGGCGGGAGGGCCCTACGAGCAGTACTTC	14	TRBV6-5	TRBJ2-7	TRBD2	many